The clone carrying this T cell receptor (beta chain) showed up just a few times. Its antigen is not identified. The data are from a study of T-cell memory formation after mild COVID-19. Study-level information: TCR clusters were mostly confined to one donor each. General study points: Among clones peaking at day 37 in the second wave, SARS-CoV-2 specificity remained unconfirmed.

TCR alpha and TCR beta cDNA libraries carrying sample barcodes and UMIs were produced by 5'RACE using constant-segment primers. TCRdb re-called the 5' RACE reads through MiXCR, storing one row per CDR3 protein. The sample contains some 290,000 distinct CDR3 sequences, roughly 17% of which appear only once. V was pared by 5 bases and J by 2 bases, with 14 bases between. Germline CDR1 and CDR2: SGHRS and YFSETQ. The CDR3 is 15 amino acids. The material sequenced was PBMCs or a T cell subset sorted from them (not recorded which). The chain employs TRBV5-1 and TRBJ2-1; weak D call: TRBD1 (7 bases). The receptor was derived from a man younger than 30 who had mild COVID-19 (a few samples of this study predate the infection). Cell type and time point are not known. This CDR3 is CASRRPGGPYNEQFF. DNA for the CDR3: TGCGCCAGCAGGAGACCAGGGGGGCCCTACAATGAGCAGTTCTTC.